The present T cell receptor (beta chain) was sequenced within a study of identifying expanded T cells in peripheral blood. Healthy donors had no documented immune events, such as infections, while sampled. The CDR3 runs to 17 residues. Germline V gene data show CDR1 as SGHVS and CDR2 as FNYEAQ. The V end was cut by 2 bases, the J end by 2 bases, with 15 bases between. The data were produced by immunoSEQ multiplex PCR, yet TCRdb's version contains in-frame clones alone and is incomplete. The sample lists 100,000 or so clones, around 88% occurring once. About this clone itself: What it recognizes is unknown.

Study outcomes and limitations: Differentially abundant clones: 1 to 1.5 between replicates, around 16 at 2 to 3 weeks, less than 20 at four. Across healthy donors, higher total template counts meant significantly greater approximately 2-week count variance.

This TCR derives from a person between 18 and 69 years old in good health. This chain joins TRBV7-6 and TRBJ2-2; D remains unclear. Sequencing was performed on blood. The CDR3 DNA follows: TGTGCCAGCAGCTTAAGGCCCGGCAGTGATAACACCGGGGAGCTGTTTTTT. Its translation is CASSLRPGSDNTGELFF.